The rows below give T cell receptor beta chains drawn from one sample of a study of cytomegalovirus exposure and HLA in healthy donors. Profiling relied on immunoSEQ multiplex PCR, and the TCRdb table lists in-frame clones only, not all of them. This repertoire shows more than 85,000 clones, about an eighth found once; its top ten account for 15% to 20%. The specimen sequenced was PBMCs. The receptors were sampled from a man between 35 and 55 years old in good health and CMV-seropositive. Both conserved end residues are trimmed from each CDR3.

v_gene	j_gene	CDR3aa
TRBV5-4	TRBJ2-7	ASSKAGGPPYEQY
TRBV19	TRBJ1-5	ASSFNNQPQH
TRBV20-1	TRBJ2-7	SAEQGYEQY
TRBV9	TRBJ2-1	ASNPPGGGEKF
TRBV6-1	TRBJ2-2	ASSDSRRKNTGELF
TRBV25-1	TRBJ2-7	ASREGPEQY
TRBV6-1	TRBJ1-4	ASSGTGATNEKLF
TRBV6-1	TRBJ1-2	ASSERGSDGYT
TRBV27	TRBJ2-1	ASSLLGADNEQF
TRBV7-3	TRBJ1-4	ASSLIRRGRKEKLF
TRBV10-2	TRBJ1-3	ASSESRSSSGNTIY
TRBV9	TRBJ2-3	ASSLHPGTDTQY
TRBV4-1	TRBJ1-2	ASSRNQGIPQGNYGYT
TRBV7-2	TRBJ2-3	ASSLARVWADTQY
TRBV4-2	TRBJ2-3	ASSQDPPSGSGRRGHTQY
TRBV25-1	.	ASSESRTGFAYEQY
TRBV18	TRBJ2-1	ASSPPGRDNEQF
TRBV11-3	TRBJ2-5	ASSLNGETQY
TRBV5-1	TRBJ2-7	ASSLALAGGLPNEQY
TRBV6-5	TRBJ1-5	ASSKDRGSGTQH
TRBV5-6	TRBJ2-3	ASSPRTGGGTDTQY
TRBV14	TRBJ1-2	ASSHPRQGREGLGYT
TRBV27	TRBJ2-2	ASSLQGGRLYTGELF
TRBV7-2	TRBJ2-7	ASSLGTVYYEQY
TRBV2	TRBJ1-3	ASSSDSNSGNTIY
TRBV6-5	TRBJ2-5	ASITGMKTQY
TRBV5-1	TRBJ2-7	ASGSRGGQLVYEQY
TRBV10-3	TRBJ2-3	AIKVAGGDTQY
TRBV5-1	TRBJ2-7	ASSLSPYEQY
TRBV5-4	TRBJ2-2	ASSSSRVDSHTGELF
TRBV7-9	TRBJ2-3	ASSSTQDSNGDTQY
TRBV7-8	TRBJ2-5	ASSLIVDKQETQY
TRBV5-1	TRBJ2-1	ASSPSSYNEQF
TRBV10-1	TRBJ2-1	ASSDEGLPSSYNEQF
TRBV19	TRBJ2-3	ASNPSTASTDTQY
TRBV7-6	TRBJ1-2	ASSPRDRPFSNYGYT
TRBV27	TRBJ2-7	ASRGLTGGEQY
TRBV5-8	TRBJ1-3	ASSLVAPSVY
TRBV19	TRBJ1-2	ATVGQSSYGYT
TRBV9	TRBJ1-2	ASSTRDRGHGYT
TRBV7-7	TRBJ2-2	ASSFYRGTGELF
TRBV7-9	TRBJ1-4	ASSLGGGHTRLF
TRBV2	TRBJ2-5	ASSEGGTQY
TRBV6-5	TRBJ1-2	ASSYSGGTNYGYT
TRBV15	TRBJ2-4	ATSPRQGDSKNIQY
TRBV27	TRBJ1-1	ASSPWRDGTEAF
TRBV10-3	TRBJ2-7	AIRLEGRELYEQY
TRBV9	TRBJ2-1	ASSPSWRESYNEQF
TRBV27	TRBJ2-5	ASSLGQGARETQY